Listed below are T cell receptor beta chains from one sample, sequenced in a study of blood T cell repertoires in COVID-19. The protocol was immunoSEQ multiplex PCR, while the TCRdb copy is restricted to in-frame clones and leaves out a portion. The sample has a few hundred thousand clones; approximately 92% are singletons. Sequenced material: peripheral blood. The receptors were gathered from a middle-aged woman who had recovered from COVID-19. CDR3s include the opening cysteine and the closing phenylalanine or tryptophan. A D gene is named only where the DNA matches it firmly. Expanded clones are given a class, and other clones once, few, many or no size at all.

TRBD1	NA	TRBJ1-2	TRBV29-1	CSVVPGQGNYGYTF	TGCAGCGTGGTCCCGGGACAGGGAAACTATGGCTACACCTTC
TRBD2	NA	TRBJ2-7	TRBV7-2	CASSSSRRAGRTYEQYF	TGTGCCAGCAGCTCCTCTCGCCGAGCGGGGCGAACCTACGAGCAGTACTTC
TRBD2	NA	TRBJ2-5	TRBV11-2	CASSFRPGLAGVESQYF	TGTGCCAGCAGCTTCCGGCCGGGACTAGCGGGAGTAGAATCCCAGTACTTC
NA	NA	TRBJ2-7	TRBV10-3	CAISASRESDEQYF	TGTGCCATCAGTGCCAGCAGGGAAAGCGACGAGCAGTACTTC
NA	NA	TRBJ1-4	TRBV28	CASRTLAEKLFF	TGTGCCAGCAGAACTTTAGCTGAAAAACTGTTTTTT
NA	NA	TRBJ1-1	TRBV25-1	CASSWGSVEAFF	TGTGCCAGCAGTTGGGGCTCGGTTGAAGCTTTCTTT
NA	NA	TRBJ2-3	TRBV5-4	CASNLQGSTDTQYF	TGTGCCAGCAACCTACAGGGAAGCACAGATACGCAGTATTTT
TRBD1	NA	TRBJ1-6	TRBV7-2	CASSPWTGDNSPLHF	TGTGCCAGCAGCCCCTGGACAGGCGATAATTCACCCCTCCACTTT
TRBD2	NA	TRBJ2-5	TRBV7-3	CASSTGTSGRETQYF	TGTGCCAGCAGCACAGGGACTAGCGGGAGAGAGACCCAGTACTTC
NA	NA	TRBJ2-7	TRBV27	CASSLSGSPGVEQYF	TGTGCCAGCAGTTTATCCGGCAGCCCAGGGGTCGAGCAGTACTTC
NA	NA	TRBJ1-4	TRBV4-2	CASSQDRTPGGEKLFF	TGTGCCAGCAGCCAAGATCGGACCCCCGGGGGTGAAAAACTGTTTTTT
NA	NA	TRBJ2-3	TRBV10-2	CASSPQDTQYF	TGCGCCAGCAGCCCACAAGATACGCAGTATTTT
NA	NA	TRBJ2-1	TRBV19	CASSRTAGFPYNEQFF	TGTGCCAGTAGTAGGACAGCGGGATTCCCCTACAATGAGCAGTTCTTC
NA	NA	TRBJ2-7	TRBV7-9	CASSPRAATHEQYF	TGTGCCAGCAGCCCGAGGGCAGCGACCCACGAGCAGTACTTC
NA	NA	TRBJ1-1	TRBV5-4	CASSSGGGHKNPLAFF	TGTGCCAGCAGCTCGGGGGGCGGGCATAAAAATCCACTAGCTTTCTTT
NA	NA	TRBJ1-2	TRBV7-2	CASSPPPGGNRGYTF	TGTGCCAGCAGCCCCCCTCCCGGAGGTAATAGGGGCTACACCTTC
TRBD2	NA	TRBJ2-1	TRBV27	CASSSGSGSDEQFF	TGTGCCAGCAGTTCTGGGAGCGGGAGCGATGAGCAGTTCTTC
TRBD2	NA	TRBJ2-5	TRBV5-1	CASSAMGTSQETQYF	TGCGCCAGCAGCGCCATGGGGACTAGCCAAGAGACCCAGTACTTC
NA	NA	TRBJ1-3	TRBV27	CASSLRGGRERGNTIYF	TGTGCCAGCAGTTTAAGGGGGGGGAGGGAGCGTGGAAACACCATATATTTT
NA	NA	TRBJ2-1	TRBV6-1	CASSDRSRSSYNEQFF	TGTGCCAGCAGTGATCGGAGTCGGAGCTCCTACAATGAGCAGTTCTTC
NA	NA	TRBJ1-2	TRBV28	CASSLTGGGGYTF	TGTGCCAGCAGCTTAACGGGGGGCGGTGGCTACACCTTC
NA	NA	TRBJ2-6	TRBV21-1	CASSPYRLAGADFSGANVLTF	TGTGCCAGCAGCCCTTACCGCCTAGCGGGAGCTGATTTCTCTGGGGCCAACGTCCTGACTTTC
NA	NA	TRBJ2-3	TRBV3-1/TRBV3-2	CASSRAGTSTDTQYF	TGTGCCAGCAGCCGGGCCGGGACTAGCACAGATACGCAGTATTTT
TRBD2	NA	TRBJ2-1	TRBV13	CASSSGTSAYNEQFF	TGTGCCAGCAGCTCCGGGACTAGCGCCTACAATGAGCAGTTCTTC
NA	once	TRBJ2-1	TRBV7-3	CASSSWAGVNEQFF	TGTGCCAGCAGCTCTTGGGCCGGGGTCAATGAGCAGTTCTTC
NA	NA	TRBJ2-3	TRBV30	CAWKRASGTDTQYF	TGTGCCTGGAAACGGGCTAGCGGCACAGATACGCAGTATTTT
TRBD2	NA	TRBJ2-2	TRBV4-2	CASSQRGGASTGELFF	TGTGCCAGCAGCCAACGCGGGGGGGCTAGCACCGGGGAGCTGTTTTTT
NA	many	TRBJ1-4	TRBV27	CASRREDEKLFF	TGTGCCAGCAGGCGGGAGGATGAAAAACTGTTTTTT
NA	NA	TRBJ2-7	TRBV5-5	CASKPAGIRGGDEQYF	TGTGCCAGCAAACCGGCCGGGATTCGGGGTGGGGACGAGCAGTACTTC
TRBD2	NA	TRBJ2-1	TRBV5-4	CASSWGPGGGGADEQFF	TGTGCCAGCAGCTGGGGCCCGGGTGGCGGGGGGGCCGATGAGCAGTTCTTC
NA	once	TRBJ2-1	TRBV24-1	CATSDPQGGYKFF	TGTGCCACCAGTGATCCCCAGGGAGGATACAAGTTCTTC
TRBD1	NA	TRBJ2-2	TRBV2	CASSERGRDTGELFF	TGTGCCAGCAGTGAAAGGGGGCGCGACACCGGGGAGCTGTTTTTT
TRBD1	NA	TRBJ2-1	TRBV7-9	CASSRRGPSSGTLGDEQFF	TGTGCCAGCAGCCGTAGGGGGCCCTCTTCCGGCACCTTGGGGGATGAGCAGTTCTTC
TRBD1	NA	TRBJ2-7	TRBV28	CASSLSGQGIYEQYF	TGTGCCAGCAGTTTATCAGGACAGGGGATCTACGAGCAGTACTTC
NA	NA	TRBJ1-6	TRBV20-1	CSASIQGPNSPLHF	TGCAGTGCTAGTATCCAGGGGCCTAATTCACCCCTCCACTTT
NA	NA	TRBJ2-1	TRBV4-3	CASSQGSENEQFF	TGCGCCAGCAGCCAAGGCTCCGAGAATGAGCAGTTCTTC
NA	NA	TRBJ2-3	TRBV6-1	CASSDDFSTDTQYF	TGTGCCAGCAGTGACGACTTTAGCACAGATACGCAGTATTTT
TRBD1	NA	TRBJ2-3	TRBV11-3	CASSLEAPSWDSSTDTQYF	TGTGCCAGCAGCTTAGAGGCCCCCTCATGGGACAGCAGCACAGATACGCAGTATTTT
TRBD2	NA	TRBJ2-1	TRBV5-1	CASSLGLAGVEQFF	TGCGCCAGCAGCTTGGGACTAGCGGGAGTTGAGCAGTTCTTC
NA	once	TRBJ1-4	TRBV14	CARVVNLGGGTNEKLFF	TGTGCCAGGGTAGTGAATTTGGGTGGAGGGACTAATGAAAAACTGTTTTTT
TRBD1	NA	TRBJ1-1	TRBV5-4	CASSLPKGQYTEAFF	TGTGCCAGCAGCTTGCCCAAGGGACAGTACACTGAAGCTTTCTTT
NA	NA	TRBJ1-1	TRBV11-1	CASSPYTDKAFF	TGTGCCAGCAGCCCTTACACCGATAAAGCTTTCTTT
NA	NA	TRBJ2-2	TRBV7-9	CASSLGVNTGELFF	TGTGCCAGCAGCTTAGGAGTGAACACCGGGGAGCTGTTTTTT
NA	NA	TRBJ1-5	TRBV27	CASSFLSRGVVQPQHF	TGTGCCAGCAGTTTTTTGTCCAGGGGAGTGGTTCAGCCCCAGCATTTT
TRBD1	NA	TRBJ1-1	TRBV6-2/TRBV6-3	CASSGQGRGNTEAFF	TGTGCCAGCAGCGGACAGGGTCGGGGGAACACTGAAGCTTTCTTT
TRBD1	NA	TRBJ1-2	TRBV10-1	CASSEPRDRGHYGYTF	TGCGCCAGCAGTGAGCCCCGGGACAGGGGGCACTATGGCTACACCTTC
NA	NA	TRBJ2-5	TRBV2	CASSEQEETQYF	TGTGCCAGCAGTGAACAAGAGGAGACCCAGTACTTC
NA	NA	TRBJ1-2	TRBV6-5	CASSYPTLTGVYGYTF	TGTGCCAGCAGTTACCCCACGCTGACGGGAGTCTATGGCTACACCTTC
TRBD2	NA	TRBJ2-3	TRBV2	CASTKGLAGDTQYF	TGTGCCAGCACCAAGGGACTAGCTGGGGATACGCAGTATTTT
NA	NA	TRBJ1-2	TRBV9	CASSVGGSGYTF	TGTGCCAGCAGCGTAGGAGGGTCCGGCTACACCTTC